This T cell receptor beta chain was sequenced in a study of blood T cell repertoires in COVID-19. Study in general: Some COVID-19 samples were acute and others convalescent; all came from the United States, Italy and Spain. Sample material is recorded as cDNA or gDNA derived from T cells, B-cell-depleted T cells, or PBMCs.

The data were produced by immunoSEQ multiplex PCR, yet TCRdb's version contains in-frame clones alone and is incomplete. The sample shows some 210,000 clones, more than 70% of them seen only once. Material: peripheral blood. The sequence derives from a man aged 50-60 years with active or convalescent COVID-19.

This chain's CDR3 is CASSLLDQWEETQYF. CDR3 bases: TGTGCCAGCAGCTTGCTAGACCAATGGGAAGAGACCCAGTACTTC. The V call is TRBV5-6, the J call TRBJ2-5; D uncertain. Germline values: CDR1 SGHDT, CDR2 YYEEEE. V dropped 1 base and J dropped 3 bases, with 13 bases sitting between them. The CDR3 has 15 residues.